One T cell receptor beta chain is described in this entry. Original processing notes: Scientists estimated how many nucleated cells there were by amplifying reference gene primers. Assay: immunoSEQ multiplex PCR; the TCRdb copy retains only in-frame clones and omits some. The V and J calls and the clone size are those of that table, but D and trimming were determined from the DNA. The data show under 500,000 clones, approximately 90% seen once. This sample was included in a study of blood T cell repertoires in COVID-19. Study details: T cells, B-cell-depleted T cells, or PBMCs provided the cDNA or gDNA that served as material.

Germline values: CDR1 LGHDT, CDR2 YNNKEL (reference sequence). The CDR3 is 14 residues long. The V gene end was trimmed by 0 bases and the J gene end by 7 bases; junction bases not matched to a gene: 5. Assignments of participants to cohorts depended upon their own reported clinical history. Either two negative PCRs, clearance, or symptom resolution qualified Cohort 3 donors as recovered. This receptor was obtained from a man aged 25 to 45 who had recovered from COVID-19. The J gene is TRBJ1-1, the V gene TRBV3-1 (or the pseudogene TRBV3-2), with 7 bases that match TRBD1. Sequencing was done on a sample of PBMCs or T cells enriched from blood (not recorded which). The CDR3, as DNA: TGTGCCAGCAGCCAAGATCAACAGGGGAGTGAAGCTTTCTTT. Translating it yields CASSQDQQGSEAFF.